The 32 T cell receptor beta chains below all came from one sample that was sequenced in a study of shared clonotypes between healthy human individuals. Naive CD8 cells comprised CD45RO-negative, CCR7-positively selected cells, excluding terminally differentiated effector memory CD45RA+ cells. Sequenced by immunoSEQ multiplex PCR; TCRdb stores in-frame clones only, minus some. The sample lists 1.5 million to 2.5 million clones, just under 95% occurring once. The sequencing sample was made of naive CD8+ T cells sorted from blood. The origin of the receptors is a man between 18 and 29 years old in good health.

The chain combines TRBV6-1 with TRBJ2-7; D unclear. CDR1 is MNHNS, CDR2 SASEGT, per germline. The CDR3 consists of 15 residues. V lost 1 base and J 0 bases, leaving 10 bases between the germline ends. The CDR3, as DNA: TGTGCCAGCAGTGAAGAACTCACCTTCTCCTACGAGCAGTACTTC. This gives the protein CASSEELTFSYEQYF.

The chain employs TRBV25-1 and TRBJ1-1; a possible D gene is TRBD1 (5 bases). In germline, CDR1 is MGHDK, CDR2 SYGVNS. The CDR3 totals 14 residues. V lost 3 bases and J 7 bases, leaving 15 bases between the germline ends. CDR3 bases: TGTGCCAGCAGTGACCCCTGGGGTCAGGGTGAAGCTTTCTTT. It is translated as CASSDPWGQGEAFF.

The chain has TRBV28 and TRBJ2-7; 8 nucleotides agree with TRBD2. V lost 5 bases, J lost 3 bases, and 6 bases stayed unmatched. Germline V gene data show CDR1 as MDHEN and CDR2 as SYDVKM. The CDR3 consists of 14 residues. DNA for the CDR3: TGTGCCAGCAGTGTGGGACTAGAGATCTACGAGCAGTACTTC. It is translated as CASSVGLEIYEQYF.

This chain connects TRBV4-1 to TRBJ2-7; the D gene is possibly TRBD2 (6 bases). Germline loops: CDR1 MGHRA, CDR2 YSYEKL. Trimming stripped 0 bases from V and 5 bases from J, with 20 bases between. The CDR3 covers 17 residues. The CDR3 coding sequence is TGCGCCAGCAGCCAAGATCTGGGGGGAGCGAAGTTTGACGAGCAGTACTTC. Amino acids: CASSQDLGGAKFDEQYF.

V and J are TRBV4-3 and TRBJ2-1; 13 nucleotides match TRBD2. This CDR3 is built from 16 residues. Germline CDR1 LGHNA, CDR2 YSLEER. V lost 1 base to trimming and J lost 5 bases; unmatched junction nucleotides: 2. CDR3 sequence: CASSQGGTSGNNEQFF. CDR3 sequence (DNA): TGCGCCAGCAGCCAAGGCGGGACTAGCGGGAACAATGAGCAGTTCTTC.

The rearrangement joins TRBV29-1 to TRBJ1-2; TRBD1 matches at 8 bases. V shed 7 bases, J shed 3 bases, and the junction held 4 bases outside the gene matches. Germline V lookup: CDR1 SQVTM, CDR2 ANQGSEA. CDR3 length: 12 amino acids. This chain's CDR3 is CSGLTGDYGYTF. The CDR3 DNA reads as TGCAGCGGCCTGACAGGGGACTATGGCTACACCTTC.

This clone has a single count. V usage is TRBV5-6 and J usage is TRBJ2-7, with a weak D call TRBD2 (6 bases). V lost 4 bases and J 3 bases, leaving 14 bases between the germline ends. Germline assignment: CDR1 SGHDT and CDR2 YYEEEE. CDR3 size: 14 residues. CDR3 amino acids: CASSTGLILYEQYF. The CDR3 region has the DNA TGTGCCAGCAGCACGGGACTTATCCTCTACGAGCAGTACTTC.

The chain links TRBV2 to TRBJ2-1; D unresolved. Germline V lookup: CDR1 SNHLY, CDR2 FYNNEI. This CDR3 comprises 15 residues. Trimming stripped 2 bases from V and 7 bases from J, with 15 bases between. Here the CDR3 DNA reads TGTGCCAGCAGTGAAACGTGGTATAGTGGGAATGAGCAGTTCTTC. Residues: CASSETWYSGNEQFF.

The chain joins TRBV14 to TRBJ2-4; TRBD1 agrees at 10 bases. This CDR3 spans 15 amino acids. V lost 1 base to trimming and J lost 9 bases; unmatched junction nucleotides: 6. Germline V lookup: CDR1 SGHDN, CDR2 FVKESK. CDR3 nucleotides: TGTGCCAGCAGCCAAGGGGGACAGGGGTACGGCATTCAGTACTTC. Translating gives CASSQGGQGYGIQYF.

The J gene is TRBJ1-2, the V gene TRBV5-6, with D perhaps TRBD1 (5 bases). Trimming removed 0 bases at V and 3 bases at J, with 9 bases between. The length of the CDR3 is 14 residues. Germline values: CDR1 SGHDT, CDR2 YYEEEE. CDR3 nucleotide sequence: TGTGCCAGCAGCTTGGAGCAGGGCGACTATGGCTACACCTTC. As protein: CASSLEQGDYGYTF.

The gene calls are TRBV30 and TRBJ2-7, with 15 nucleotides matching TRBD2. The germline CDR1 and CDR2 sequences are GTSNPN and SVGIG (reference sequence). V lost 3 bases, J lost 6 bases, and 9 bases stayed unmatched. This CDR3 contains 16 residues. The CDR3 spells CAWSATGLAGGLEQYF. The CDR3 DNA reads TGTGCCTGGAGCGCGACCGGACTAGCGGGGGGGCTCGAGCAGTACTTC.

The sample holds one count of this clone. The chain's CDR3 is CASSPGWDTEAFF. The DNA for the CDR3 is TGTGCCAGCAGCCCTGGTTGGGACACTGAAGCTTTCTTT. V usage is TRBV5-8 and J usage is TRBJ1-1; no reliable D call. The CDR3 is 13 amino acids. The germline V gene has CDR1 SGHTS and CDR2 YDEGEE. The germline V and J ends were trimmed by 4 bases and 3 bases, with 10 bases remaining between them.

The genes are TRBV27 and TRBJ1-2; D is ambiguous. CDR3 length: 14 residues. The V end was cut by 0 bases, the J end by 0 bases, with 5 bases between. Germline CDR1 is MNHEY and CDR2 is SMNVEV (reference sequence). This CDR3 is CASSLSAANYGYTF. In DNA form, the CDR3 reads TGTGCCAGCAGTTTATCGGCGGCTAACTATGGCTACACCTTC.

The CDR3 nucleotides read TGTGCCAGTAGTATAGTACCTAGCGACAATGAGCAGTTCTTC. Its protein is CASSIVPSDNEQFF. V usage is TRBV19 and J usage is TRBJ2-1; the D gene is possibly TRBD2 (6 bases). Germline V gene sequence: CDR1 LNHDA, CDR2 SQIVND (reference sequence). CDR3 size: 14 residues. Trimming removed 1 base at V and 5 bases at J, with 9 bases between.

The chain combines TRBV19 with TRBJ1-2; 10 bases fit TRBD1. The CDR3 extends over 15 amino acids. V shed 5 bases, J shed 3 bases, and the junction held 6 bases outside the gene matches. The germline V gene has CDR1 LNHDA and CDR2 SQIVND (reference sequence). The DNA for the CDR3 is TGTGCCAGTAGTGCCCCGACAGGGGGCGACTATGGCTACACCTTC. It is translated as CASSAPTGGDYGYTF.

The chain links TRBV5-4 to TRBJ2-2, with 16 positions matching TRBD2. Trimming at V came to 4 bases and at J to 3 bases, leaving 6 bases not matched to a gene. CDR1 and CDR2 (germline): SGHNT, YYREEE (reference sequence). CDR3 length: 18 amino acids. For the CDR3, the DNA is TGTGCCAGCAGCCACCCGGGACTAGCGGGGGGGCACACCGGGGAGCTGTTTTTT. This translates into CASSHPGLAGGHTGELFF.

V usage is TRBV5-1 and J usage is TRBJ2-7, with a possible D match to TRBD1 (5 bases). Germline loops: CDR1 SGHRS, CDR2 YFSETQ. The CDR3 is 15 amino acids. The ends were cut back, 0 bases at V and 3 bases at J, with 13 bases in the middle. The CDR3 is CASSLAPGQGYEQYF. DNA for the CDR3: TGCGCCAGCAGCTTGGCGCCGGGTCAGGGCTACGAGCAGTACTTC. The variable domain in full, with the rest retrieved from reference TRBV5-1 and TRBJ2-7, is KAGVTQTPRYLIKTRGQQVTLSCSPISGHRSVSWYQQTPGQGLQFLFEYFSETQRNKGNFPGRFSGRQFSNSRSEMNVSTLELGDSALYLCASSLAPGQGYEQYFGPGTRLTVT.

The chain recombines TRBV6-6 with TRBJ2-7; D might be TRBD1 (5 bases). Germline CDR1 is MNHNY and CDR2 is SVGAGI (reference sequence). CDR3 length: 14 residues. V shed 6 bases and J shed 2 bases, with 14 bases lying between them. The CDR3 nucleotides read TGTGCCAGCAGCCTGACAGCGTCGGCCTACGAGCAGTACTTC. It yields the protein CASSLTASAYEQYF.

The chain combines TRBV7-9 with TRBJ2-3; possibly TRBD2 for D (7 bases). The CDR3 spans 18 residues. Trimming removed 3 bases at V and 2 bases at J, with 21 bases between. The germline V gene has CDR1 SEHNR and CDR2 FQNEAQ (reference sequence). Here the CDR3 DNA reads TGTGCCAGCAGCTTGTATACGGGGGGCCCCGCCCTCACAGATACGCAGTATTTT. This gives the protein CASSLYTGGPALTDTQYF.

The chain combines TRBV15 with TRBJ1-4; D is undetermined. The CDR3 extends over 16 amino acids. The germline gives CDR1 LNHNV, CDR2 YYDKDF (reference sequence). The V end lost 0 bases, the J end lost 0 bases, and 8 bases lay between the germline ends. The CDR3 region has the DNA TGTGCCACCAGCAGAGATCTGGGCGCAACTAATGAAAAACTGTTTTTT. This codes for CATSRDLGATNEKLFF.

This clone was detected once. J is TRBJ2-7 and V is TRBV6-1; 7 bases match TRBD1. The V segment lost 8 bases and the J segment 3 bases; nucleotides outside the gene matches: 4. Germline V lookup: CDR1 MNHNS, CDR2 SASEGT. CDR3 length: 12 amino acids. The CDR3 nucleotides are TGTGCCAGCTGGACAGGAAACTACGAGCAGTACTTC. It is translated as CASWTGNYEQYF.

Note on this clone: The sample contains more than one DNA sequence encoding this CDR3. The V call is TRBV15, the J call TRBJ2-7, with a tentative D call TRBD1 (6 bases). The CDR3 contains 14 residues. CDR1 is LNHNV, CDR2 YYDKDF, per germline (reference sequence). V gave up 1 base and J gave up 3 bases, with 10 bases separating them. The CDR3 protein is CATSRGAGDYEQYF. The CDR3 coding sequence is TGTGCCACCAGCAGAGGCGCAGGGGACTACGAGCAGTACTTC.

The chain couples TRBV6-5 to TRBJ1-1; D might be TRBD1 (5 bases). The ends were cut back, 5 bases at V and 3 bases at J, with 16 bases in the middle. This CDR3 has 15 residues. Germline-derived CDR1 and CDR2 are MNHEY and SVGAGI. Here the CDR3 reads CASSPFGGDYTEAFF. The CDR3 bases are TGTGCCAGCAGTCCATTCGGAGGGGATTACACTGAAGCTTTCTTT.

A few counts support this clone. Other nucleotide sequences in the sample specify the same CDR3. CDR3 DNA sequence: TGCAGCGTTGAGGTCCCTCTGAACACTGAAGCTTTCTTT. This sequence encodes CSVEVPLNTEAFF. The rearrangement links TRBV29-1 to TRBJ1-1; the D is unclear. The CDR3 contains 13 residues. V dropped 3 bases and J dropped 0 bases, with 8 bases sitting between them. From germline, CDR1 is SQVTM and CDR2 ANQGSEA. Based on the CDR3 plus reference TRBV29-1 and TRBJ1-1, the full variable domain is SAVISQKPSRDICQRGTSLTIQCQVDSQVTMMFWYRQQPGQSLTLIATANQGSEATYESGFVIDKFPISRPNLTFSTLTVSNMSPEDSSIYLCSVEVPLNTEAFFGQGTRLTVV.

The chain uses TRBV7-6 and TRBJ2-7, with 9 bases lining up with TRBD1. V shed 0 bases, J shed 5 bases, and the junction held 8 bases outside the gene matches. Germline assignment: CDR1 SGHVS and CDR2 FNYEAQ. The CDR3 sequence is 16 residues long. The CDR3 nucleotides are TGTGCCAGCAGCTTAGCGGCCGACAGGGGGGATCACGAGCAGTACTTC. Protein sequence: CASSLAADRGDHEQYF. The variable domain in full, with the rest retrieved from reference TRBV7-6 and TRBJ2-7, is GAGVSQSPRYKVTKRGQDVALRCDPISGHVSLYWYRQALGQGPEFLTYFNYEAQQDKSGLPNDRFSAERPEGSISTLTIQRTEQRDSAMYRCASSLAADRGDHEQYFGPGTRLTVT.

The chain joins TRBV19 to TRBJ2-7; no clear D. Trimming left V 6 bases short and J 2 bases short, with 11 bases between. Germline V CDR1 and CDR2: LNHDA, SQIVND (reference sequence). This CDR3 has 13 amino acids. The CDR3, as DNA: TGTGCCAGTAGCACGACGGTAGCCTACGAGCAGTACTTC. Translated, it gives CASSTTVAYEQYF.

Comments on this clone: The same CDR3 is also encoded by other DNA sequences in this sample. The V gene is TRBV7-2, the J gene TRBJ2-7, with TRBD2 matching 11 bases. Germline values: CDR1 SGHTA, CDR2 FQGNSA. The CDR3 loop spans 14 amino acids. Unmatched junction bases numbered 3, after V lost 5 bases and J lost 3 bases. The CDR3 is CASSPGLAVYEQYF. The CDR3 DNA sequence: TGTGCCAGCAGCCCGGGACTAGCGGTCTACGAGCAGTACTTC.

V gene TRBV6-1 combines with J gene TRBJ2-7, with a weak D call TRBD1 (6 bases). The germline V gene has CDR1 MNHNS and CDR2 SASEGT. CDR3 length equals 14 residues. Trimming took 4 bases from V and 4 from J, leaving 14 bases between them. This CDR3 is CASSVQGSFYEQYF. CDR3 sequence (DNA): TGTGCCAGCAGTGTACAGGGATCCTTTTACGAGCAGTACTTC.

This chain uses TRBV18 with TRBJ2-7; D unresolved. Germline values: CDR1 KGHSH, CDR2 LQKENI. The CDR3 has 13 residues. V was trimmed by 2 bases and J by 3 bases, leaving 8 bases between them. The CDR3 here is CASSPVTSYEQYF. DNA for the CDR3: TGTGCCAGCTCACCAGTGACGAGCTACGAGCAGTACTTC.

The rearrangement joins TRBV7-2 to TRBJ2-7; D is perhaps TRBD2 (5 bases). Trimming took off 1 base at V and 3 bases at J, with 10 bases between the two ends. The germline gives CDR1 SGHTA, CDR2 FQGNSA. This CDR3 region has 14 residues. The chain's CDR3 is CASSLVRGDYEQYF. In DNA, the CDR3 is TGTGCCAGCAGCTTAGTCCGGGGAGACTACGAGCAGTACTTC.

The chain carries TRBV2 and TRBJ2-1; 9 bases fit TRBD2. The length of the CDR3 is 14 residues. From germline, CDR1 is SNHLY and CDR2 FYNNEI. V shed 4 bases, J shed 8 bases, and the junction held 6 bases outside the gene matches. The CDR3 coding sequence is TGTGCCAGCAGTGTGCTAGCGGGACCTCATGAGCAGTTCTTC. Its translation: CASSVLAGPHEQFF.

This sequence joins TRBV5-1 and TRBJ1-1; D remains ambiguous. Germline CDR1 SGHRS, CDR2 YFSETQ. With 4 bases removed from V and 0 bases from J, the gap between germline ends came to 7 bases. CDR3 length equals 13 residues. The CDR3 region has the DNA TGCGCCAGCAGCAGCTCTATGAACACTGAAGCTTTCTTT. Translated, it gives CASSSSMNTEAFF.